These T cell receptor beta chains were read from a single sample in a study of regulatory T cells in long-lasting Graves disease. MiXCR, run by TCRdb on the multiplex PCR reads, gives a single entry per CDR3 protein. This repertoire shows hundreds of thousands of distinct CDR3 sequences, 15% to 18% found once; its top ten account for 22%. The sequences come from peripheral blood mononuclear cells (PBMCs), collected at new diagnosis, from a patient treated with antithyroid drugs. These receptors were obtained from a female donor with Graves disease. The conserved cysteine and the conserved F or W are not part of the CDR3 here. Some rows have no size entry. The others give once, few or many, or a class for an expanded clone.

size	J	V	CDR3
many	TRBJ1-2	TRBV2	ASIESYGYT
-	TRBJ1-4	TRBV5-6	ASSWWGVDEKLF
many	TRBJ2-5	TRBV7-9	ASSRLAGRGQETQY
few	TRBJ1-1	TRBV3-1	ASSQEIIRTESRGNTEAF
many	TRBJ2-1	TRBV7-9	ASSFLGSLEQF
many	TRBJ1-5	TRBV30	AWSAPGTLSNQPQH
many	TRBJ1-2	TRBV28	ASSAHGSQGEYGYT
many	TRBJ2-1	TRBV5-1	ASSSDGRNEQF
few	TRBJ1-1	TRBV24-1	ATSDTERIGGAF
many	TRBJ2-2	TRBV27	ASSFLAGGDGELF
once	TRBJ2-1	TRBV11-2	ASSFTGRRSSYNEQF
many	-	TRBV6-1	ASSEARRRFQETQY
-	TRBJ1-5	TRBV24-1	ATSSGFGKPQH
-	TRBJ1-1	TRBV6-1	ASRGRINTEAF
-	TRBJ1-2	TRBV7-8	ASRGAGTGGPNYGYT
many	TRBJ2-7	TRBV12-5	ASGLVLSGRLKRLYEQY
many	TRBJ2-5	TRBV11-2	ASSLGGARETQY
-	TRBJ2-2	TRBV2	AISGNLQNRNTGELF
-	TRBJ1-5	TRBV6-2/TRBV6-3	ASSSHSTWYSNQPQH
many	TRBJ2-1	TRBV20-1	SAAGLLISYNEQF
many	TRBJ1-1	TRBV2	ASSLMRSMNTEAF
-	TRBJ2-3	TRBV20-1	SATGQGAFTDTQY
-	TRBJ2-5	TRBV11-3	ASNAGQETQY
many	TRBJ2-1	TRBV9	ASSRAPREYNEQF
-	TRBJ2-7	TRBV20-1	SARKGGQGVNEQY
many	TRBJ2-4	TRBV11-2	ASSLSLRDIQY
-	TRBJ2-7	TRBV3-1	ASSPRDSPSYEQY
-	TRBJ1-4	TRBV6-2/TRBV6-3	ATGGGRATNEKLF
few	TRBJ1-2	TRBV29-1	SVEEGVQGRFGYGYT
many	TRBJ2-3	TRBV18	ASSPRDYTDTQY
many	TRBJ2-7	TRBV28	ASRERGESYEQY
many	TRBJ2-7	TRBV30	AWSVGAGGVYEQY
many	TRBJ2-1	TRBV3-1	ASSLGTGNEQF
many	TRBJ2-7	TRBV10-3	AISDADRGRATEPYEQY
many	TRBJ2-1	TRBV7-2	ASSFIDEQF
-	TRBJ2-4	TRBV12-5	ASGFGNIQY
many	TRBJ2-3	TRBV5-4	ASSVAWGSTDTQY
-	TRBJ2-7	TRBV29-1	SVKGDEYEQY
many	TRBJ1-2	TRBV20-1	SARDLGVSYGYT
many	TRBJ1-5	TRBV20-1	SARSGGGNQPQH
many	TRBJ2-2	TRBV10-3	AISERFRSTGELF
many	TRBJ1-1	TRBV7-3	ASSPDPGTGRSF
-	TRBJ2-5	TRBV10-3	AISEGGETQY
-	TRBJ1-5	TRBV29-1	SVEVGGNQPQH
-	TRBJ2-7	TRBV20-1	SAPLAGVLYEQY
many	TRBJ1-2	TRBV27	ASSSPTRQGGYGYT
few	TRBJ2-1	TRBV4-3	ASSQGWGASYNEQF
-	TRBJ2-2	TRBV19	ASKKHENTGELF
few	TRBJ2-7	TRBV18	ASSPPSRTRDEQY
-	TRBJ1-6	TRBV5-6	ASSLGRAWGPNSPLH
-	TRBJ1-4	TRBV30	AWRGPKIEKLF
many	TRBJ1-1	TRBV5-1	ASSSKDRNTEAF
many	TRBJ2-7	TRBV12-3/TRBV12-4	ASTTSGGPSYEQY